The rows below give T cell receptor beta chains drawn from one sample of a study of T cells in Graves' hyperthyroidism and ophthalmopathy. TCRdb re-called the multiplex PCR reads with MiXCR, one entry per CDR3 protein. The sample gives about 400,000 distinct CDR3 sequences, about 14% of which show up once; approximately 13% is in the top ten. The sequenced sample consisted of blood. Receptors originate from a man younger than 30 with Graves' ophthalmopathy. The CDR3 runs from the conserved cysteine through the conserved F or W. The D gene is left open where the match is weak. Expanded clones get a size class; other rows say once, few or many, or leave the size out.

clone_size: many
d_call: TRBD2
v_call: TRBV11-3
j_call: TRBJ2-3
cdr3_nt: TGTGCCAGCAGCTTAGGGCTAGCGGGGGGCCTGGATACGCAGTATTTT
cdr3_aa: CASSLGLAGGLDTQYF

clone_size: many
d_call: TRBD2
v_call: TRBV27
j_call: TRBJ2-1
cdr3_nt: TGTGCCAGCAGCCTACTAGCGGGAGGACCCAGCTCCTACAATGAGCAGTTCTTC
cdr3_aa: CASSLLAGGPSSYNEQFF

clone_size: few
d_call: .
v_call: TRBV12-3/TRBV12-4
j_call: TRBJ2-2
cdr3_nt: TGTGCCAGCAGTAGGGGATCGGGGGTTTTGAACACCGGGGAGCTGTTTTTT
cdr3_aa: CASSRGSGVLNTGELFF

clone_size: .
d_call: TRBD1
v_call: TRBV6-1
j_call: TRBJ2-2
cdr3_nt: TGTGCCAGCAGGGCACCGGGACAGGGGGCAGGGGGGGAGCTGTTTTTT
cdr3_aa: CASRAPGQGAGGELFF

clone_size: .
d_call: .
v_call: TRBV5-1
j_call: TRBJ2-1
cdr3_nt: TGCGCCAGCAATCAGGGGGGCAACAGGGACAATGAGCAGTTCTTC
cdr3_aa: CASNQGGNRDNEQFF

clone_size: many
d_call: .
v_call: TRBV4-2
j_call: TRBJ2-7
cdr3_nt: TGTGCCAGCAGCTCGCAAAAAGGGGACGAGCAGTACTTC
cdr3_aa: CASSSQKGDEQYF

clone_size: few
d_call: .
v_call: TRBV12-3/TRBV12-4
j_call: TRBJ2-2
cdr3_nt: TGTGCCAGCTGTGGGGCAGCGAACACCGGGGAGCTGTTTTTT
cdr3_aa: CASCGAANTGELFF

clone_size: .
d_call: .
v_call: TRBV6-4
j_call: TRBJ1-6
cdr3_nt: TGTGCCAGGGATCGGGATTCACCCCTCCACTTT
cdr3_aa: CARDRDSPLHF

clone_size: .
d_call: TRBD1
v_call: TRBV24-1
j_call: TRBJ2-7
cdr3_nt: TGTGCCACGGGCCGGACAGGGGCCGAGCAGTACTTC
cdr3_aa: CATGRTGAEQYF

clone_size: many
d_call: .
v_call: TRBV3-1
j_call: TRBJ1-2
cdr3_nt: TGTGCCAGCAGAGAGGACGGAGCAGAAGACTATGGCTACACCTTC
cdr3_aa: CASREDGAEDYGYTF

clone_size: many
d_call: .
v_call: TRBV28
j_call: TRBJ1-2
cdr3_nt: TGTGCCAGCAGTCCCCGGACAGCCCCACCTGATGGCTACACCTTC
cdr3_aa: CASSPRTAPPDGYTF

clone_size: many
d_call: TRBD1
v_call: TRBV5-1
j_call: TRBJ2-7
cdr3_nt: TGCGCCAGCACCCCGGACAGGCAATCATACGAGCAGTACTTC
cdr3_aa: CASTPDRQSYEQYF

clone_size: few
d_call: .
v_call: TRBV6-1
j_call: TRBJ1-5
cdr3_nt: TGTGCCAGCAGTACTAGGGTCTCGGTGGGCAATCAGCCCCAGCATTTT
cdr3_aa: CASSTRVSVGNQPQHF

clone_size: many
d_call: TRBD2
v_call: TRBV19
j_call: TRBJ2-7
cdr3_nt: TGTGCCAGTAGTATGGGACTAGCGAGCTCCTACGAGCAGTACTTC
cdr3_aa: CASSMGLASSYEQYF

clone_size: .
d_call: TRBD1
v_call: TRBV7-9
j_call: TRBJ2-1
cdr3_nt: TGTGCCAGCAGCCCACGGACAGGGCCCTACGAGCAGTTCTTC
cdr3_aa: CASSPRTGPYEQFF

clone_size: many
d_call: .
v_call: TRBV3-1
j_call: TRBJ2-7
cdr3_nt: TGTGCCAGCAGCCAAGGACAGGTCGGATCCTACGAGCAGTACTTC
cdr3_aa: CASSQGQVGSYEQYF

clone_size: many
d_call: .
v_call: TRBV2
j_call: TRBJ1-3
cdr3_nt: TGTGCCAGCAGTGAAGGTAGAGGGTCTGGAAACACCATATATTTT
cdr3_aa: CASSEGRGSGNTIYF

clone_size: many
d_call: TRBD1
v_call: TRBV6-1
j_call: TRBJ2-7
cdr3_nt: TGTGCCAGCAGTTGGGACAGGGTCGGCTACGAGCAGTACTTC
cdr3_aa: CASSWDRVGYEQYF

clone_size: .
d_call: TRBD2
v_call: TRBV5-1
j_call: TRBJ2-5
cdr3_nt: TGCGCCAGCAGCTTGTTCGGACTAGCGGGGGGAGAGACCCAGTACTTC
cdr3_aa: CASSLFGLAGGETQYF

clone_size: many
d_call: TRBD2
v_call: TRBV7-2
j_call: TRBJ2-3
cdr3_nt: TGTGCCAGCAGCTTAGTGGGGAGGGCTCCCACAGATACGCAGTATTTT
cdr3_aa: CASSLVGRAPTDTQYF

clone_size: many
d_call: .
v_call: TRBV3-1
j_call: TRBJ2-7
cdr3_nt: TGTGCCAGCAGCCTTCCTGGGACACCTTACTACGAGCAGTACTTC
cdr3_aa: CASSLPGTPYYEQYF

clone_size: few
d_call: TRBD1
v_call: TRBV19
j_call: TRBJ2-1
cdr3_nt: TGTGCCAGGATCCGGGACAGGGTCAATGAGCAGTTCTTC
cdr3_aa: CARIRDRVNEQFF

clone_size: .
d_call: TRBD1
v_call: TRBV25-1
j_call: TRBJ1-1
cdr3_nt: TGTGCCAGCCGAAGGACAGGGTGGGACACTGAAGCTTTCTTT
cdr3_aa: CASRRTGWDTEAFF

clone_size: .
d_call: .
v_call: TRBV12-3/TRBV12-4
j_call: TRBJ2-7
cdr3_nt: TGTGCCAGCAGTTTAAACAGGGAATTCACCTACGAGCAGTACTTC
cdr3_aa: CASSLNREFTYEQYF

clone_size: many
d_call: TRBD1
v_call: TRBV10-1
j_call: TRBJ1-1
cdr3_nt: TGCGCCAGCAGTGAACAGGGGAAAGCTTTCTTT
cdr3_aa: CASSEQGKAFF

clone_size: .
d_call: .
v_call: TRBV10-3
j_call: TRBJ2-7
cdr3_nt: TGTGCCATCAGTACCGGGCCACACCACGAGCAGTACTTC
cdr3_aa: CAISTGPHHEQYF

clone_size: many
d_call: .
v_call: TRBV9
j_call: TRBJ2-5
cdr3_nt: TGTGCCAGCAGCACTAGGGTAGGTGAGGGGGAGACCCAGTACTTC
cdr3_aa: CASSTRVGEGETQYF

clone_size: many
d_call: TRBD1
v_call: TRBV7-9
j_call: TRBJ2-5
cdr3_nt: TGTGCCAGCAGCTCCGGGACAGGGATCGTAGAGACCCAGTACTTC
cdr3_aa: CASSSGTGIVETQYF

clone_size: once
d_call: TRBD2
v_call: TRBV9
j_call: TRBJ2-7
cdr3_nt: TGTGCCAGCAGCGTGGGACTAGACTACTACTACGAGCAGTACTTC
cdr3_aa: CASSVGLDYYYEQYF

clone_size: .
d_call: .
v_call: TRBV28
j_call: TRBJ1-5
cdr3_nt: TGTGCCAGCAGTGTGCTGACGGGTGATCAGCCCCAGCATTTT
cdr3_aa: CASSVLTGDQPQHF

clone_size: many
d_call: TRBD1
v_call: TRBV7-9
j_call: TRBJ1-1
cdr3_nt: TGTGCCACCGGAGCGAACAGGGGAGGTAGCGGGGACACTGAAGCTTTCTTT
cdr3_aa: CATGANRGGSGDTEAFF

clone_size: many
d_call: .
v_call: TRBV12-5
j_call: TRBJ2-3
cdr3_nt: TGTGCTAGTGGTTTGGAGCCGGGACCTACGACAGATACGCAGTATTTT
cdr3_aa: CASGLEPGPTTDTQYF

clone_size: many
d_call: .
v_call: TRBV15
j_call: TRBJ2-1
cdr3_nt: TGTGCCACCAGCAGAGACAGGGAGGCCTACAATGAGCAGTTCTTC
cdr3_aa: CATSRDREAYNEQFF

clone_size: few
d_call: .
v_call: TRBV14
j_call: TRBJ2-3
cdr3_nt: TGTGCCAGCAGCCAAATGAAGGGGGGATACACAGATACGCAGTATTTT
cdr3_aa: CASSQMKGGYTDTQYF

clone_size: .
d_call: TRBD2
v_call: TRBV20-1
j_call: TRBJ2-1
cdr3_nt: TGCAGTGCTAGAGATAGCGGGGGGGCCGGTGAGCAGTTCTTC
cdr3_aa: CSARDSGGAGEQFF

clone_size: many
d_call: .
v_call: TRBV13
j_call: TRBJ2-3
cdr3_nt: TGTGCCAGCACCTTGTACTCCGGAGATACGCAGTATTTT
cdr3_aa: CASTLYSGDTQYF

clone_size: .
d_call: .
v_call: TRBV20-1
j_call: TRBJ1-1
cdr3_nt: TGCAGTGCTAGAGATCAGGGAGGGGTGTGGGGTTTTCACGCTGAAGCTTTCTTT
cdr3_aa: CSARDQGGVWGFHAEAFF

clone_size: many
d_call: .
v_call: TRBV7-3
j_call: TRBJ2-7
cdr3_nt: TGTGCCAGCAGCTTAACGGGGGACAACGAGCAGTACTTC
cdr3_aa: CASSLTGDNEQYF

clone_size: .
d_call: .
v_call: TRBV29-1
j_call: TRBJ2-2
cdr3_nt: TGCAGCGTTCTTTCTGCGGTGGAATTCACCGGGGAGCTGTTTTTT
cdr3_aa: CSVLSAVEFTGELFF

clone_size: many
d_call: .
v_call: TRBV5-1
j_call: TRBJ2-3
cdr3_nt: TGCGCCAGCAGCTTGCAAGGGGGGGCGGATACGCAGTATTTT
cdr3_aa: CASSLQGGADTQYF

clone_size: many
d_call: .
v_call: TRBV11-2
j_call: TRBJ2-5
cdr3_nt: TGTGCCAGCAGCTTCGCCTTCGGGGAGACCCAGTACTTC
cdr3_aa: CASSFAFGETQYF

clone_size: many
d_call: TRBD1
v_call: TRBV28
j_call: TRBJ2-7
cdr3_nt: TGTGCCAGCAGGGAAACCGGGACAGGGGACGAGCAGTACTTC
cdr3_aa: CASRETGTGDEQYF

clone_size: few
d_call: TRBD1
v_call: TRBV18
j_call: TRBJ1-4
cdr3_nt: TGTGCCAGCTCACCACGAACAGGGGTCGGGACTAATGAAAAACTGTTTTTT
cdr3_aa: CASSPRTGVGTNEKLFF

clone_size: few
d_call: .
v_call: TRBV25-1
j_call: TRBJ1-1
cdr3_nt: TGTGCCAGCAGTGAATGGGGAGGCACTGAAGCTTTCTTT
cdr3_aa: CASSEWGGTEAFF

clone_size: few
d_call: TRBD1
v_call: TRBV6-1
j_call: TRBJ1-2
cdr3_nt: TGTGCCAGCACAAGACAGGGGGACTTGTTCTACACCTTC
cdr3_aa: CASTRQGDLFYTF

clone_size: many
d_call: .
v_call: TRBV3-1
j_call: TRBJ1-1
cdr3_nt: TGTGCCAGCGGGCGTTTGAACACTGAAGCTTTCTTT
cdr3_aa: CASGRLNTEAFF

clone_size: .
d_call: .
v_call: TRBV28
j_call: TRBJ1-1
cdr3_nt: TGTGCCAGCAGCCGACCAGTCCTACAGGGTTATACTGAAGCTTTCTTT
cdr3_aa: CASSRPVLQGYTEAFF

clone_size: many
d_call: .
v_call: TRBV7-2
j_call: TRBJ1-2
cdr3_nt: TGTGCCAGCAGCTCACAACCGGGGTTCTCTATGGGCTACACCTTC
cdr3_aa: CASSSQPGFSMGYTF

clone_size: few
d_call: TRBD2
v_call: TRBV5-1
j_call: TRBJ2-5
cdr3_nt: TGCGCCAGCAGCTTGTTGTATAGCGGGATTGGAAAGACCCAGTACTTC
cdr3_aa: CASSLLYSGIGKTQYF

clone_size: many
d_call: .
v_call: TRBV2
j_call: TRBJ1-1
cdr3_nt: TGTGCCTCATGGGACACCTATGCCGCTGAAGCTTTCTTT
cdr3_aa: CASWDTYAAEAFF

clone_size: many
d_call: TRBD2
v_call: TRBV20-1
j_call: TRBJ2-7
cdr3_nt: TGCAGTGGTGTTCCCGGGACTAGCGTATTCTACGAGCAGTACTTC
cdr3_aa: CSGVPGTSVFYEQYF

clone_size: .
d_call: .
v_call: TRBV12-5
j_call: TRBJ1-2
cdr3_nt: TGTGCTAGTGGTTTGGTACTTGGGGGTTCGCACTATGGCTACACCTTC
cdr3_aa: CASGLVLGGSHYGYTF